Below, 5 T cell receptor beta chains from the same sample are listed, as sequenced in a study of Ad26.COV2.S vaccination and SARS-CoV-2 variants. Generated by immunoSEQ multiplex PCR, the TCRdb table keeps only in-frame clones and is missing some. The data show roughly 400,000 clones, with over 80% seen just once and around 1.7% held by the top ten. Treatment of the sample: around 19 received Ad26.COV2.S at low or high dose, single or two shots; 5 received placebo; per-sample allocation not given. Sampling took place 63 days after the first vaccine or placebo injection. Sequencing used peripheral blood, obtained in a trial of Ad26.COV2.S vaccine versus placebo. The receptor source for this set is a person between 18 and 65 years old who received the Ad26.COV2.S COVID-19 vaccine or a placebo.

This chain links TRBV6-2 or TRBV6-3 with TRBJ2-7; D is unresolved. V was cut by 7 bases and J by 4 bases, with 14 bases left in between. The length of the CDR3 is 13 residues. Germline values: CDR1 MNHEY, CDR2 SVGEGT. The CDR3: CASTPHSRYEQYF. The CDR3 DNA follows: TGTGCCAGCACCCCACATTCGCGGTACGAGCAGTACTTC.

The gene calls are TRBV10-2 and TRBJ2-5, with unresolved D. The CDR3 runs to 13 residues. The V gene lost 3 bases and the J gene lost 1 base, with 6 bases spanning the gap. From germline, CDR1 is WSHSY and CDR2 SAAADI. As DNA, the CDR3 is TGCGCCAGCAGTGATACCCTCCAAGAGACCCAGTACTTC. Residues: CASSDTLQETQYF.

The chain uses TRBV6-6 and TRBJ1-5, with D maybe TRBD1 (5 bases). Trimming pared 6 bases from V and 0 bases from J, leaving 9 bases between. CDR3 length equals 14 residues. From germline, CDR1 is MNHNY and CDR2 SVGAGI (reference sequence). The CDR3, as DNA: TGTGCCAGCAGCGGGGGGGATAGCAATCAGCCCCAGCATTTT. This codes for CASSGGDSNQPQHF.

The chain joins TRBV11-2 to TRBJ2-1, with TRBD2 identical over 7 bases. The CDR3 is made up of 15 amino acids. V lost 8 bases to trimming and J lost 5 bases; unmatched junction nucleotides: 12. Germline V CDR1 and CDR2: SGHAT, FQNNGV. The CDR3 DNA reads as TGTGCCAGCCGAGACCGGGGGACTATACACAATGAGCAGTTCTTC. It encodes CASRDRGTIHNEQFF.

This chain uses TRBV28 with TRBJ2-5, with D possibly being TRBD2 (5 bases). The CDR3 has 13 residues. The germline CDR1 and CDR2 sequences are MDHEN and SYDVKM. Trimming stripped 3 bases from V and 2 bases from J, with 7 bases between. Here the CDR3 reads CASSLRVQETQYF. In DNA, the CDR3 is TGTGCCAGCAGTTTGAGGGTACAAGAGACCCAGTACTTC.